This entry lists 24 T cell receptor beta chains sequenced from one sample in a study of blood T cell repertoires in COVID-19. Data came from immunoSEQ multiplex PCR; TCRdb stores just in-frame clones and leaves some out. The sample contains tens of thousands of clones, around 81% of which appear only once. Material: peripheral blood. The receptor source for this set is a man aged 55 to 70 with acute or convalescent COVID-19.

This chain links TRBV19 with TRBJ2-1, with D possibly matching TRBD1 (6 bases). The CDR3 runs 15 residues. Trimming cost V 4 bases and J 7 bases, with 17 bases left between them. The germline CDR1 and CDR2 sequences are LNHDA and SQIVND (reference sequence). The CDR3 sequence: CASSTQGKYRNEQFF. Written as DNA, the CDR3 is TGTGCCAGTAGTACTCAGGGGAAGTATAGGAATGAGCAGTTCTTC.

The J gene is TRBJ1-5, the V gene TRBV6-2 or TRBV6-3, with D perhaps TRBD1 (6 bases). The germline V gene has CDR1 MNHEY and CDR2 SVGEGT. The V end lost 2 bases, the J end lost 3 bases, and 14 bases lay between the germline ends. CDR3 size: 16 residues. Written as DNA, the CDR3 is TGTGCCAGCAGTTACACAACAGGGTCGACCAATCAGCCCCAGCATTTT. Translating it yields CASSYTTGSTNQPQHF.

The chain employs TRBV5-4 and TRBJ2-7, with D possibly TRBD1 on 6 matching bases. Germline V lookup: CDR1 SGHNT, CDR2 YYREEE (reference sequence). V was shortened by 3 bases and J by 4 bases, with 8 bases between the two germline ends. This CDR3 is 12 amino acids long. The CDR3 region is CASSSDSYEQYF. The DNA of the CDR3 is TGTGCCAGCAGCTCGGACAGTTACGAGCAGTACTTC.

V usage is TRBV3-1 (or the pseudogene TRBV3-2) and J usage is TRBJ2-7; D ambiguous. The germline V and J ends were trimmed by 1 base and 0 bases, with 10 bases remaining between them. Germline CDR1 LGHDT, CDR2 YNNKEL (reference sequence). The length of the CDR3 is 15 residues. The CDR3 DNA sequence: TGTGCCAGCAGCCAAGCTACTGTAAGCTCCTACGAGCAGTACTTC. Translation: CASSQATVSSYEQYF.

The chain recombines TRBV7-9 with TRBJ2-1; 9 bases are shared with TRBD1. Germline CDR1 reads SEHNR; CDR2 reads FQNEAQ (reference sequence). This CDR3 has 13 amino acids. After removal of 1 base from V and 15 bases from J, the junction contained 7 bases not matched to a gene. CDR3 region: CASSLVGRGQGFF. The CDR3 DNA reads TGTGCCAGCAGCTTAGTCGGAAGGGGACAGGGGTTCTTC.

The chain employs TRBV19 and TRBJ2-1; 8 bases match TRBD1. This CDR3 is built from 13 residues. J lost 8 bases, V lost 6 bases, and 6 bases had no gene match. CDR1 LNHDA and CDR2 SQIVND come from the germline V gene (reference sequence). The CDR3 sequence: CASSRGTGYEQFF. In DNA, the CDR3 is TGTGCCAGTAGCCGGGGGACAGGCTATGAGCAGTTCTTC.

The CDR3 DNA reads as TGTGCCAGCAGTACTAGGACAGACACTGAAGCTTTCTTT. This gives the protein CASSTRTDTEAFF. The J gene is TRBJ1-1, the V gene TRBV6-5; a possible D gene is TRBD1 (6 bases). Trimming took 5 bases from V and 3 from J, leaving 10 bases between them. This CDR3 has 13 amino acids. Germline V lookup: CDR1 MNHEY, CDR2 SVGAGI.

There are many counts of this clone. The gene calls are TRBV7-8 and TRBJ1-1; D gene unclear. Germline lookup yields CDR1 SGHVS and CDR2 FQNEAQ. The CDR3 covers 14 residues. V shed 1 base and J shed 1 base, with 7 bases lying between them. The CDR3 loop reads CASSLVYGNTEAFF. Here the CDR3 DNA reads TGTGCCAGCAGCTTAGTGTACGGGAACACTGAAGCTTTCTTT.

V and J are TRBV9 and TRBJ1-4; 7 bases are a match to TRBD1. The J segment lost 8 bases and the V segment lost 0 bases, leaving 10 bases of the junction unmatched. The CDR3 is made up of 16 amino acids. Germline V gene data show CDR1 as SGDLS and CDR2 as YYNGEE. As DNA, the CDR3 is TGTGCCAGCAGCGTAGGGGAGACAGGGAATAGGGAAAAACTGTTTTTT. Translation: CASSVGETGNREKLFF.

The rearrangement joins TRBV5-1 to TRBJ2-3; 7 bases map to TRBD2. The CDR3 contains 20 residues. Germline lookup yields CDR1 SGHRS and CDR2 YFSETQ. The ends lost 9 bases at V and 2 bases at J; junction bases unmatched: 27. DNA for the CDR3: TGCGCCACCCCCCTCGGGCCTAGCCACCTATACCGACTAGCCACAGATACGCAGTATTTT. Protein sequence: CATPLGPSHLYRLATDTQYF.

This clone appeared once. The chain joins TRBV4-1 to TRBJ2-2, with D unresolved. This CDR3 has 12 residues. Germline CDR1 and CDR2: MGHRA and YSYEKL. Deletions cut 3 bases from V and 6 bases from J, with 5 bases between. The CDR3 here is CASSHPAGELFF. CDR3 bases: TGCGCCAGCAGCCATCCTGCCGGGGAGCTGTTTTTT.

The gene calls are TRBV24-1 and TRBJ2-7; D unresolved. V lost 2 bases and J lost 2, with 12 bases in between. The CDR3 totals 15 residues. CDR1 is KGHDR, CDR2 SFDVKD, per germline. CDR3: CATSDSQANPYEQYF. CDR3 coding DNA: TGTGCCACCAGTGATTCCCAGGCGAACCCCTACGAGCAGTACTTC.

The chain combines TRBV18 with TRBJ1-4; D is uncertain. The CDR3 is 12 residues long. Germline lookup yields CDR1 KGHSH and CDR2 LQKENI. V was cut by 1 base and J by 8 bases, with 5 bases left in between. CDR3 nucleotides: TGTGCCAGCTCACCACAACGGGAAAAACTGTTTTTT. Translation gives CASSPQREKLFF. The whole variable domain, remainder taken from reference TRBV18 and TRBJ1-4, is NAGVMQNPRHLVRRRGQEARLRCSPMKGHSHVYWYRQLPEEGLKFMVYLQKENIIDESGMPKERFSAEFPKEGPSILRIQQVVRGDSAAYFCASSPQREKLFFGSGTQLSVL.

The V and J genes are TRBV12-5 and TRBJ2-2; TRBD2 matches at 7 bases. V lost 6 bases, J lost 0 bases, and 4 bases stayed unmatched. CDR1 LGHNT and CDR2 FRNRAP come from the germline V gene. CDR3 length: 15 amino acids. Here the CDR3 reads CASGPRGANTGELFF. Here the CDR3 DNA reads TGTGCTAGTGGACCTCGGGGGGCGAACACCGGGGAGCTGTTTTTT.

This chain joins TRBV2 and TRBJ1-2; 11 bases align to TRBD1. The germline CDR1 and CDR2 sequences are SNHLY and FYNNEI. With V trimmed by 3 bases and J by 5 bases, 2 bases remained unmatched. This CDR3 contains 14 residues. CDR3 in DNA: TGTGCCAGCAGTGAGGGACAGGGGGTATATGGCTACACCTTC. Its translation: CASSEGQGVYGYTF.

This chain links TRBV10-1 with TRBJ2-2, with D uncertain. Per germline, CDR1 WNHNN and CDR2 SYGVQD (reference sequence). The CDR3 covers 13 residues. Trimming stripped 7 bases from V and 1 base from J, with 7 bases between. CDR3 in amino acids: CASTDGNTGELFF. CDR3 sequence (DNA): TGCGCCAGCACTGACGGGAACACCGGGGAGCTGTTTTTT.

This chain uses TRBV6-5 with TRBJ1-4, with D unclear. This CDR3 spans 13 amino acids. V lost 7 bases, J lost 4 bases, and 10 bases lay in between. From germline, CDR1 is MNHEY and CDR2 SVGAGI. The CDR3 DNA follows: TGTGCCAGCAATAGAGATGGTAATGAAAAACTGTTTTTT. Its translation: CASNRDGNEKLFF.

The chain employs TRBV5-1 and TRBJ1-5, with D unresolved. V lost 3 bases and J 4 bases, leaving 11 bases between the germline ends. The CDR3 consists of 14 residues. Germline lookup yields CDR1 SGHRS and CDR2 YFSETQ. CDR3 in DNA: TGCGCCAGCAGCTCTGGCGGCGGTAATCAGCCCCAGCATTTT. Its translation: CASSSGGGNQPQHF.

DNA for the CDR3: TGTGCCACCAGTGATCGTTCCAGGGGTCATGATACGCAGTATTTT. Residues: CATSDRSRGHDTQYF. The gene calls are TRBV24-1 and TRBJ2-3; possible D gene TRBD1, 6 bases. V lost 3 bases to trimming and J lost 6 bases, with 15 bases between them. From germline, CDR1 is KGHDR and CDR2 SFDVKD. This CDR3 has 15 amino acids.

The CDR3 loop reads CASNLLAGPHNEQFF. The CDR3 nucleotides are TGTGCCAGCAACCTACTAGCGGGCCCTCACAATGAGCAGTTCTTC. The rearrangement links TRBV2 to TRBJ2-1, with 9 bases that match TRBD2. This CDR3 is built from 15 residues. Per germline, CDR1 SNHLY and CDR2 FYNNEI. J lost 5 bases, V lost 7 bases, and 9 bases had no gene match.

V gene TRBV7-9 combines with J gene TRBJ1-4; TRBD1 aligns across 7 bases. V was clipped by 4 bases and J by 0 bases; unmatched bases: 14. This CDR3 has 19 amino acids. CDR1 SEHNR and CDR2 FQNEAQ come from the germline V gene (reference sequence). This chain's CDR3 is CASSSTGALVKATNEKLFF. CDR3 in DNA: TGTGCCAGCAGCTCTACAGGGGCACTCGTCAAAGCAACTAATGAAAAACTGTTTTTT.

This chain uses TRBV5-6 with TRBJ1-2; no firm D call. Trimming removed 1 base from V and 1 base from J, with 5 bases in between. The CDR3 contains 13 residues. In germline, CDR1 is SGHDT, CDR2 YYEEEE. The CDR3 here is CASSLPDNYGYTF. CDR3 sequence (DNA): TGTGCCAGCAGCTTGCCAGATAACTATGGCTACACCTTC. Filled out from reference TRBV5-6 and TRBJ1-2, the complete variable domain reads DAGVTQSPTHLIKTRGQQVTLRCSPKSGHDTVSWYQQALGQGPQFIFQYYEEEERQRGNFPDRFSGHQFPNYSSELNVNALLLGDSALYLCASSLPDNYGYTFGSGTRLTVV.

J is TRBJ1-6 and V is TRBV12-3 or TRBV12-4; D is unresolved. This CDR3 is built from 13 residues. Trimming removed 5 bases from V and 13 bases from J, with 15 bases in between. The chain's CDR3 is CASSLLPGHPLHF. The CDR3 region has the DNA TGTGCCAGCAGTCTACTCCCTGGGCACCCCCTCCACTTT.

This chain joins TRBV4-1 and TRBJ1-1; 11 bases are a match to TRBD1. Germline CDR1 is MGHRA and CDR2 is YSYEKL. The CDR3 is made up of 17 amino acids. Losses at the gene ends were 0 bases for V and 2 bases for J; bases not matched to a gene: 5. The CDR3 region has the DNA TGCGCCAGCAGCCAAGATCGTAGGACAGGGGGCAACACTGAAGCTTTCTTT. Translation gives CASSQDRRTGGNTEAFF.